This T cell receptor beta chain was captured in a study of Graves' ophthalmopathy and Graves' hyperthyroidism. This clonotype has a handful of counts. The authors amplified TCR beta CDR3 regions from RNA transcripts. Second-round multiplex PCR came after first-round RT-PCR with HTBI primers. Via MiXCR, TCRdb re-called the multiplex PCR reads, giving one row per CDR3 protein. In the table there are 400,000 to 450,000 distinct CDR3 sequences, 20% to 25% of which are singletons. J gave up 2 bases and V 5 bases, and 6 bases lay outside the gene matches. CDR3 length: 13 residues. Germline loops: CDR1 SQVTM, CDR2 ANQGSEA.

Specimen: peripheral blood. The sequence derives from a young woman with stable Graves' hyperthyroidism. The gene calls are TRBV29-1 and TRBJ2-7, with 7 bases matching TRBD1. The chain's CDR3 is CSVSDREAYEQYF. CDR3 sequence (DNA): TGCAGCGTTTCTGACAGGGAAGCCTACGAGCAGTACTTC.